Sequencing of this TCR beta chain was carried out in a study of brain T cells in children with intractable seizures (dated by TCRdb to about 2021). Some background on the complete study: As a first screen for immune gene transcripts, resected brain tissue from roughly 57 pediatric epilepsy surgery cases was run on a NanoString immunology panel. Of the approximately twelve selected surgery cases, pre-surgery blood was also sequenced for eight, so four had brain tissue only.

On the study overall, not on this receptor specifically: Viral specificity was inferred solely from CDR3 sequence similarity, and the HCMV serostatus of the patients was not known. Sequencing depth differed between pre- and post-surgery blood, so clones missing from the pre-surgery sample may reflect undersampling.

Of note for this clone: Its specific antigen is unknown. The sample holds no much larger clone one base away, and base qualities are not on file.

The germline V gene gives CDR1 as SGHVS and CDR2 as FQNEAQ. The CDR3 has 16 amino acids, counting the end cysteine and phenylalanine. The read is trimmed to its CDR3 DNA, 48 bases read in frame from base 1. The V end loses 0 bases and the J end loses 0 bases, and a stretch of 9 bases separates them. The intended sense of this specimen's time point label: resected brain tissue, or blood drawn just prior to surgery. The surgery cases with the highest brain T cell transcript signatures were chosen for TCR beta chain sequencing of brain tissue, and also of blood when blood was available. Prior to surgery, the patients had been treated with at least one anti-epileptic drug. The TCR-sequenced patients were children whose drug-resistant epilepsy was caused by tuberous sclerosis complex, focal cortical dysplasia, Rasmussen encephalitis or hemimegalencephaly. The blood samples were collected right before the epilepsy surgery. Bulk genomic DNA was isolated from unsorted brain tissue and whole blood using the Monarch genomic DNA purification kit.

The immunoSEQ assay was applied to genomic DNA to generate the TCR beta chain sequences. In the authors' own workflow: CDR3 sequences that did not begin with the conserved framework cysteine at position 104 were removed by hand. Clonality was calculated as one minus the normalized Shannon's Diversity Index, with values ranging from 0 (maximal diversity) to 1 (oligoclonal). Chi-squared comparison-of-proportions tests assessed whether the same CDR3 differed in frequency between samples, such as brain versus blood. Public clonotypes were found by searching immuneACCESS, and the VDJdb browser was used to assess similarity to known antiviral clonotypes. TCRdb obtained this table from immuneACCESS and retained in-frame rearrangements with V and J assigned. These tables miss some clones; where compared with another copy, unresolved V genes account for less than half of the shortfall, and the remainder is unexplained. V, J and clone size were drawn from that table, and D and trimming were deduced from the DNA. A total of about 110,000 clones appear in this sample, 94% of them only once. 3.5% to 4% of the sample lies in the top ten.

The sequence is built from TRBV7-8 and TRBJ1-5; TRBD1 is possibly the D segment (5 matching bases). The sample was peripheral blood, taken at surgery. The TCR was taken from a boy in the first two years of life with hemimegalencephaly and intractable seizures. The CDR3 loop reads CASSLAGRASNQPQHF. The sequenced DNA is TGTGCCAGCAGCTTAGCCGGCAGGGCTAGCAATCAGCCCCAGCATTTT.